Shown below are 30 T cell receptor beta chains from a single sample sequenced in a study of CD8+ T cells in alopecia areata (dated by TCRdb to the late 2010s). What the time point label conveys for this sample: 20 to 30 weeks on oral tofacitinib. What this sample's treatment or condition label stands for: oral pan-JAK inhibitor, 5-10 mg twice daily. The method was the immunoSEQ multiplex PCR assay. RNA was extracted from all samples and reverse transcribed into cDNA, which served as template for TCR sequencing. TCRdb provides this immuneACCESS table in a form limited to in-frame rearrangements. Some clones are lacking; in checked studies, under half of them reflect an unresolved V gene, and why the rest are absent is not known. This sample lists 190,000 or so clones; about 60% were detected once. Clones ranked in the top ten supply 10% to 15% of the sample. Sequenced material: CD8+ T cells sorted from blood, taken at week 24, from a patient treated with tofacitinib. All receptors come from a human donor with alopecia areata.

The genes are TRBV30 and TRBJ1-4; D unresolved. Germline-derived CDR1 and CDR2 are GTSNPN and SVGIG (reference sequence). V dropped 1 base and J dropped 6 bases, with 9 bases sitting between them. This CDR3 contains 13 residues. The CDR3 bases are TGTGCCTGGAGTGATACTTCGCATGAAAAACTGTTTTTT. Its protein product is CAWSDTSHEKLFF.

V and J are TRBV29-1 and TRBJ1-1; D perhaps matches TRBD1 (5 bases). Germline CDR1 is SQVTM and CDR2 is ANQGSEA. V was pared by 6 bases and J by 2 bases, with 16 bases between. The CDR3 totals 14 residues. CDR3: CSVEPGRTNTEAFF. In DNA, the CDR3 is TGCAGCGTAGAACCGGGACGGACCAACACTGAAGCTTTCTTT.

In this sample, this clone turned up a few times. The chain links TRBV13 to TRBJ2-3; 7 nucleotides line up with TRBD2. This CDR3 is 14 amino acids long. CDR1 and CDR2 from the germline V gene are PRHDT and FYEKMQ (reference sequence). J lost 2 bases, V lost 7 bases, and 6 bases had no gene match. For the CDR3, the DNA is TGTGCCAGCAACCTGGGGAGGGCCACAGATACGCAGTATTTT. Its translation is CASNLGRATDTQYF.

Here the CDR3 DNA reads TGCAGCGTGGGGGCGACTGAAAACTATGGCTACACCTTC. It translates to CSVGATENYGYTF. The V and J genes are TRBV29-1 and TRBJ1-2, with D maybe TRBD1 (6 bases). Looked up from germline, CDR1 is SQVTM and CDR2 is ANQGSEA. The V end lost 6 bases, the J end lost 2 bases, and 13 bases lay between the germline ends. The CDR3 has 13 amino acids. The variable domain in full, with the rest retrieved from reference TRBV29-1 and TRBJ1-2, is SAVISQKPSRDICQRGTSLTIQCQVDSQVTMMFWYRQQPGQSLTLIATANQGSEATYESGFVIDKFPISRPNLTFSTLTVSNMSPEDSSIYLCSVGATENYGYTFGSGTRLTVV.

This chain uses TRBV2 with TRBJ1-1; TRBD1 is a possible D gene (6 bases). The CDR3 runs to 13 residues. CDR1 is SNHLY and CDR2 is FYNNEI in the germline V gene. V was cut by 5 bases and J by 1 base, with 8 bases left in between. The CDR3 sequence: CASSTGRNTEAFF. The DNA for the CDR3 is TGTGCCAGCAGTACAGGGAGGAACACTGAAGCTTTCTTT.

This rearrangement joins TRBV7-9 to TRBJ1-1; possibly TRBD1 for D (5 bases). The CDR3 is 15 residues long. In germline, CDR1 is SEHNR, CDR2 FQNEAQ (reference sequence). V was cut by 7 bases and J by 5 bases, with 20 bases left in between. CDR3 DNA: TGTGCCAGCAACCCGGGGCAGGGTGCAGGGACTGAAGCTTTCTTT. The encoded protein is CASNPGQGAGTEAFF. Full variable domain (rest looked up from reference TRBV7-9 and TRBJ1-1): DTGVSQNPRHKITKRGQNVTFRCDPISEHNRLYWYRQTLGQGPEFLTYFQNEAQLEKSRLLSDRFSAERPKGSFSTLEIQRTEQGDSAMYLCASNPGQGAGTEAFFGQGTRLTVV.

With respect to this clone: The sample holds other DNA sequences that translate to the same CDR3. This sequence joins TRBV30 and TRBJ2-5; D unresolved. V was trimmed by 0 bases and J by 5 bases, leaving 4 bases between them. The CDR3 covers 11 residues. CDR1 is GTSNPN, CDR2 SVGIG, per germline (reference sequence). In DNA, the CDR3 is TGTGCCTGGAGTGTGGCGGAGACCCAGTACTTC. Protein sequence: CAWSVAETQYF.

The chain joins TRBV27 to TRBJ1-2; 8 bases fit TRBD1. CDR1 and CDR2 from the germline V gene are MNHEY and SMNVEV (reference sequence). The CDR3 has 13 residues. Unmatched junction bases numbered 7, after V lost 5 bases and J lost 8 bases. DNA for the CDR3: TGTGCCAGCAGTACCGGGACAGGATACGGCTACACCTTC. The encoded protein is CASSTGTGYGYTF.

This clone showed up just a few times. The gene calls are TRBV30 and TRBJ2-3; D gene ambiguous. Looked up from germline, CDR1 is GTSNPN and CDR2 is SVGIG (reference sequence). There are 13 residues in the CDR3. With 3 bases removed from V and 5 bases from J, the gap between germline ends came to 12 bases. The DNA of the CDR3 is TGTGCCTGGAGCCACAGCCTTGGAGATACGCAGTATTTT. Amino acid sequence: CAWSHSLGDTQYF.

This clone turned up a few times. The chain combines TRBV5-5 with TRBJ2-1; D unresolved. The germline V gene has CDR1 SGHKS and CDR2 YYEKEE (reference sequence). The V end was cut by 3 bases, the J end by 8 bases, with 3 bases between. This CDR3 spans 10 amino acids. DNA for the CDR3: TGTGCCAGCAGCTCAGATGAGCAGTTCTTC. Translation gives CASSSDEQFF.

This clone was seen a handful of times. The genes are TRBV10-3 and TRBJ1-5; the D is unclear. CDR3 length: 16 residues. V lost 2 bases, J lost 1 base, and 12 bases lay in between. The germline V gene has CDR1 ENHRY and CDR2 SYGVKD. The DNA for the CDR3 is TGTGCCATCAGTGAGACGCTTATCAACAGCAATCAGCCCCAGCATTTT. Protein product: CAISETLINSNQPQHF.

J is TRBJ2-7 and V is TRBV13; no firm D call. There are 12 residues in the CDR3. Germline V gives CDR1 PRHDT, CDR2 FYEKMQ (reference sequence). The V end was cut by 6 bases, the J end by 4 bases, with 10 bases between. DNA of the CDR3: TGTGCCAGCAGTTTGGCTCCTTACGAGCAGTACTTC. Encoded protein: CASSLAPYEQYF.

V usage is TRBV13 and J usage is TRBJ2-1; 9 positions agree with TRBD1. Trimming took 4 bases from V and 8 from J; bases not matched to a gene: 6. Per germline, CDR1 PRHDT and CDR2 FYEKMQ (reference sequence). There are 14 residues in the CDR3. The CDR3 DNA reads as TGTGCCAGCAGCTCCGGGACAGGGATCCATGAGCAGTTCTTC. It specifies CASSSGTGIHEQFF.

This chain links TRBV5-6 with TRBJ2-7; the D gene is possibly TRBD1 (6 bases). CDR1 is SGHDT, CDR2 YYEEEE, per germline. The CDR3 has 14 amino acids. Trimming removed 0 bases at V and 4 bases at J, with 11 bases between. DNA for the CDR3: TGTGCCAGCAGCTTGGACAGGGTGGCGTACGAGCAGTACTTC. Translated: CASSLDRVAYEQYF.

This clone was seen a handful of times. This chain connects TRBV6-5 to TRBJ2-3; 8 nucleotides align to TRBD2. V was clipped by 1 base and J by 1 base; unmatched bases: 1. The germline V gene has CDR1 MNHEY and CDR2 SVGAGI. This CDR3 is built from 15 residues. For the CDR3, the DNA is TGTGCCAGCAGTTACTTGACTAGCGGCACAGATACGCAGTATTTT. It encodes CASSYLTSGTDTQYF.

This clone was detected only a few times. The rearrangement links TRBV11-2 to TRBJ2-1; 12 nucleotides agree with TRBD2. Germline V gives CDR1 SGHAT, CDR2 FQNNGV. CDR3 length: 17 amino acids. With 4 bases clipped from V and 7 bases from J, the junction kept 11 bases outside the gene matches. The DNA of the CDR3 is TGTGCCAGCAGCTACTGGACTAGCGGGGTACCCGGGAATGAGCAGTTCTTC. This codes for CASSYWTSGVPGNEQFF.

This clone was detected a few times. The genes are TRBV4-1 and TRBJ2-7; 8 bases are a match to TRBD2. The V gene's germline CDR1 is MGHRA and CDR2 YSYEKL. The CDR3 is 16 residues long. With 0 bases clipped from V and 3 bases from J, the junction kept 7 bases outside the gene matches. CDR3 amino acids: CASSQDRAGDYYEQYF. CDR3 nucleotides: TGCGCCAGCAGCCAAGATCGAGCGGGGGACTACTACGAGCAGTACTTC.

This clone was detected a few times. V is TRBV29-1 and J is TRBJ1-3, with 10 nucleotides matching TRBD1. From germline, CDR1 is SQVTM and CDR2 ANQGSEA. The trim removed 0 bases at V and 0 bases at J, leaving 8 bases unmatched. CDR3 length: 18 residues. The CDR3 DNA sequence: TGCAGCGTTGAAGATCCTTGGGACAGGGGCTCCTCTGGAAACACCATATATTTT. Its protein product is CSVEDPWDRGSSGNTIYF.

The CDR3: CASSGPGGPDQETQYF. The CDR3 DNA sequence: TGTGCCAGCAGCGGACCCGGGGGGCCCGACCAAGAGACCCAGTACTTC. The rearrangement links TRBV7-9 to TRBJ2-5; D perhaps matches TRBD2 (7 bases). Germline CDR1 is SEHNR and CDR2 is FQNEAQ (reference sequence). This CDR3 has 16 residues. With 5 bases removed from V and 0 bases from J, the gap between germline ends came to 16 bases.

The chain employs TRBV11-2 and TRBJ2-3, with a tentative D call TRBD2 (6 bases). The CDR3 contains 15 residues. V was shortened by 4 bases and J by 2 bases, with 13 bases between the two germline ends. Germline loops: CDR1 SGHAT, CDR2 FQNNGV. The CDR3 protein is CASSWDWGTTDTQYF. Written as DNA, the CDR3 is TGTGCCAGCAGCTGGGACTGGGGGACCACAGATACGCAGTATTTT.

The J gene is TRBJ1-1, the V gene TRBV5-6, with D uncertain. This CDR3 has 13 amino acids. The germline V gene has CDR1 SGHDT and CDR2 YYEEEE. The germline V and J ends were trimmed by 1 base and 2 bases, with 6 bases remaining between them. The CDR3 is CASSLQSNTEAFF. The CDR3 DNA reads TGTGCCAGCAGCTTGCAGTCTAACACTGAAGCTTTCTTT. Complete variable domain (other parts from reference TRBV5-6 and TRBJ1-1): DAGVTQSPTHLIKTRGQQVTLRCSPKSGHDTVSWYQQALGQGPQFIFQYYEEEERQRGNFPDRFSGHQFPNYSSELNVNALLLGDSALYLCASSLQSNTEAFFGQGTRLTVV.

This clone was observed a handful of times. The sample contains more than one DNA sequence encoding this CDR3. The chain uses TRBV6-5 and TRBJ1-5, with a tentative D call TRBD1 (5 bases). Trimming stripped 0 bases from V and 6 bases from J, with 9 bases between. Germline V gene lookup returns CDR1 MNHEY and CDR2 SVGAGI. The CDR3 is made up of 14 amino acids. The CDR3 loop reads CASSYSGGSQPQHF. The CDR3, as DNA: TGTGCCAGCAGTTACTCGGGGGGGAGTCAGCCCCAGCATTTT.

The count of this clone is one. The chain is built from TRBV10-3 and TRBJ2-7; D is undetermined. Germline CDR1 reads ENHRY; CDR2 reads SYGVKD. The CDR3 is 12 amino acids. The V and J ends lost 8 bases and 6 bases respectively, with 14 bases between them. The CDR3 sequence: CAIGDPYIEQYF. As DNA, the CDR3 is TGTGCCATCGGAGACCCCTACATCGAGCAGTACTTC.

V is TRBV7-8 and J is TRBJ1-2; 8 nucleotides align to TRBD1. V lost 5 bases to trimming and J lost 4 bases; unmatched junction nucleotides: 12. CDR1 and CDR2 from the germline V gene are SGHVS and FQNEAQ. CDR3 size: 16 residues. CDR3 DNA: TGTGCCAGCAGCGAAAGATCCCAGGGGGCGCCCTATGGCTACACCTTC. It translates to CASSERSQGAPYGYTF.

The V gene is TRBV6-5, the J gene TRBJ1-3, with 7 bases lining up with TRBD1. With 6 bases clipped from V and 3 bases from J, the junction kept 5 bases outside the gene matches. CDR1 and CDR2 from the germline V gene are MNHEY and SVGAGI. This CDR3 is 14 amino acids long. Here the CDR3 reads CASRRDSLGNTIYF. For the CDR3, the DNA is TGTGCCAGCAGGCGGGACAGTCTTGGAAACACCATATATTTT.

The chain carries TRBV9 and TRBJ2-1, with D perhaps matching TRBD2 (6 bases). V was cut by 5 bases and J by 6 bases, with 9 bases left in between. Germline values: CDR1 SGDLS, CDR2 YYNGEE. This CDR3 has 12 residues. The CDR3 reads CASRRDSNEQFF. The CDR3 coding sequence is TGTGCCAGCAGACGGGACTCCAATGAGCAGTTCTTC.

The V gene is TRBV27, the J gene TRBJ2-7; 12 nucleotides agree with TRBD1. The V segment lost 6 bases and the J segment 4 bases; nucleotides outside the gene matches: 10. Looked up from germline, CDR1 is MNHEY and CDR2 is SMNVEV (reference sequence). CDR3 length: 16 residues. CDR3 residues: CASRIPGTGGAYEQYF. The CDR3 DNA reads TGTGCCAGCAGAATCCCCGGGACAGGGGGCGCTTACGAGCAGTACTTC.

V usage is TRBV6-5 and J usage is TRBJ2-2; 7 bases line up with TRBD1. Unmatched junction bases numbered 5, after V lost 4 bases and J lost 0 bases. The germline CDR1 and CDR2 sequences are MNHEY and SVGAGI. CDR3 length: 16 amino acids. DNA for the CDR3: TGTGCCAGCAGTTCTAGGGGGACAGCGAACACCGGGGAGCTGTTTTTT. Its protein is CASSSRGTANTGELFF.

The chain recombines TRBV6-6 with TRBJ2-7; no reliable D call. The length of the CDR3 is 11 residues. V was trimmed by 6 bases and J by 7 bases, leaving 10 bases between them. Per germline, CDR1 MNHNY and CDR2 SVGAGI (reference sequence). The CDR3 DNA reads as TGTGCCAGCAGCCCCCCCGGGGAGCAGTACTTC. This sequence encodes CASSPPGEQYF.

V is TRBV5-1 and J is TRBJ2-5; no firm D call. Deletions cut 0 bases from V and 3 bases from J, with 6 bases between. This CDR3 comprises 13 residues. CDR1 and CDR2 (germline): SGHRS, YFSETQ. The CDR3 sequence is CASSLASEETQYF. The CDR3 DNA reads as TGCGCCAGCAGCTTGGCGTCAGAAGAGACCCAGTACTTC.